This T cell receptor (beta chain) stems from a study of shared clonotypes between healthy human individuals. Overall study findings and caveats: A handful of donors held about 5% of naive CD4 clonotypes in common.

Profiled with immunoSEQ multiplex PCR; TCRdb holds only in-frame clones, not every one. In the table there are 2,500,000 or so clones, over 85% of which are singletons. The V gene end was trimmed by 1 base and the J gene end by 3 bases; junction bases not matched to a gene: 2. Germline lookup yields CDR1 MNHNS and CDR2 SASEGT. The CDR3 length is 15 residues. Each sample came from a Caucasian adult donor living in Nashville, Tennessee. In regard to this clone: Its antigen is as yet unknown. Other DNA sequences in this sample translate to the same CDR3.

The TCR was taken from a man aged 18-30 years in good health. Some clones in this sample may be carry-over from other donors' samples. The V and J genes are TRBV6-1 and TRBJ2-1, with 8 nucleotides matching TRBD2. The sequenced sample consisted of naive CD4+ T cells from PBMCs. Noted subset: CD45RA+ positively selected. This chain's CDR3 is CASSEGSGGYNEQFF. The CDR3 bases are TGTGCCAGCAGTGAAGGGAGCGGGGGCTACAATGAGCAGTTCTTC.